Detailed here is one T cell receptor (beta chain). The entry originates in a study of T cell responses to AZD1222 COVID-19 vaccine. Profiling relied on immunoSEQ multiplex PCR, and the TCRdb table lists in-frame clones only, not all of them. The sample carries 100,000 to 150,000 clones, 80% to 95% recorded once. Unmatched junction bases numbered 9, after V lost 11 bases and J lost 6 bases. The CDR3 consists of 14 residues. The germline gives CDR1 LGHNA, CDR2 YSLEER. The rearrangement links TRBV4-3 to TRBJ2-7; 14 bases fit TRBD2. The sample consisted of peripheral blood, taken on day 0 of AZD1222 vaccination. The clonotype originates from an adult in good health. Here the CDR3 reads CAVRGLAGVSEQYF. The CDR3 bases are TGCGCCGTTCGGGGACTAGCGGGAGTTAGCGAGCAGTACTTC.